These 20 T cell receptor beta chains came from one sample sequenced in a study of technical replicates of blood from a few donors. Here immunoSEQ multiplex PCR was the method, and the copy in TCRdb shows in-frame clones only, minus some. The sample records about 85,000 clones, about 93% being singletons. Sequencing used T cells isolated from PBMCs. These receptors all come from a human donor in good health.

This chain joins TRBV6-4 and TRBJ1-6, with D possibly TRBD1 on 5 matching bases. This CDR3 has 15 residues. Trimming took off 7 bases at V and 10 bases at J, with 20 bases between the two ends. In germline, CDR1 is MRHNA, CDR2 SNTAGT. The CDR3 DNA is TGTGCCAGCACTCCCGGGGGACGGTCCCAATCACCCCTCCACTTT. Residues: CASTPGGRSQSPLHF.

The V call is TRBV30, the J call TRBJ2-7; D possibly corresponds to TRBD2 (5 bases). The germline V gene encodes CDR1 GTSNPN and CDR2 SVGIG (reference sequence). The length of the CDR3 is 14 residues. V was clipped by 2 bases and J by 6 bases, with 17 bases between them. CDR3: CAWSPSTSGIEQYF. The CDR3 nucleotides read TGTGCCTGGAGTCCATCCACCTCCGGGATCGAGCAGTACTTC.

This rearrangement joins TRBV6-1 to TRBJ2-3; possibly TRBD1 for D (6 bases). Trimming removed 3 bases at V and 0 bases at J, with 7 bases between. CDR1 is MNHNS and CDR2 is SASEGT in the germline V gene. This CDR3 comprises 14 residues. The CDR3 here is CASSDRGSTDTQYF. The DNA of the CDR3 is TGTGCCAGCAGTGACAGGGGAAGCACAGATACGCAGTATTTT.

The rearrangement joins TRBV30 to TRBJ1-5, with 7 bases matching TRBD1. Losses at the gene ends were 5 bases for V and 3 bases for J; bases not matched to a gene: 7. The CDR3 extends over 14 amino acids. CDR1 and CDR2 (germline): GTSNPN, SVGIG (reference sequence). CDR3 residues: CAWDSTGVNQPQHF. For the CDR3, the DNA is TGTGCCTGGGATTCCACAGGGGTCAATCAGCCCCAGCATTTT. Supplemented by reference TRBV30 and TRBJ1-5, the full variable domain reads SQTIHQWPATLVQPVGSPLSLECTVEGTSNPNLYWYRQAAGRGLQLLFYSVGIGQISSEVPQNLSASRPQDRQFILSSKKLLLSDSGFYLCAWDSTGVNQPQHFGDGTRLSIL.

This clone has only one observation. The chain carries TRBV6-1 and TRBJ1-5, with 7 bases matching TRBD1. V trimming: 0 bases; J trimming: 1 base; junction bases outside the gene matches: 3. The CDR3 is 16 amino acids. Germline CDR1 is MNHNS and CDR2 is SASEGT. The CDR3 region has the DNA TGTGCCAGCAGTGAAGCTCAGGGGGTAAGCAATCAGCCCCAGCATTTT. Translated, it gives CASSEAQGVSNQPQHF.

The chain joins TRBV5-1 to TRBJ1-2; perhaps TRBD1 as D (6 bases). V was pared by 0 bases and J by 4 bases, with 19 bases between. The germline V gene encodes CDR1 SGHRS and CDR2 YFSETQ. The CDR3 sequence is 17 residues long. The CDR3 DNA reads as TGCGCCAGCAGCTTGGGGGCACAGGGACCTGGATTCTATGGCTACACCTTC. It encodes CASSLGAQGPGFYGYTF.

The count of this clone is one. For the CDR3, the DNA is TGCGCCAGCAGCCCAGGACTAGCGGGGACCGGGGAGCTGTTTTTT. Translating it yields CASSPGLAGTGELFF. This rearrangement joins TRBV5-1 to TRBJ2-2; 12 nucleotides line up with TRBD2. The junction had 3 bases not matched to a gene; V was cut back by 4 bases and J by 5 bases. The germline gives CDR1 SGHRS, CDR2 YFSETQ. The CDR3 is made up of 15 amino acids.

This chain links TRBV30 with TRBJ1-1, with no clear D. Germline lookup yields CDR1 GTSNPN and CDR2 SVGIG (reference sequence). The ends were cut back, 0 bases at V and 1 base at J, with 6 bases in the middle. The CDR3 loop spans 13 amino acids. The CDR3 here is CAWSVFRNTEAFF. The CDR3 bases are TGTGCCTGGAGTGTATTTCGGAACACTGAAGCTTTCTTT.

The genes are TRBV5-1 and TRBJ2-3; maybe TRBD2 (5 bases). Germline CDR1 is SGHRS and CDR2 is YFSETQ. The CDR3 covers 13 residues. Trimming stripped 0 bases from V and 8 bases from J, with 10 bases between. The DNA of the CDR3 is TGCGCCAGCAGCTTGGGACCCGCGGGTACGCAGTATTTT. Translating gives CASSLGPAGTQYF.

The chain employs TRBV14 and TRBJ2-1; D possibly corresponds to TRBD2 (5 bases). Trimming shortened V by 4 bases and J by 10 bases, and 11 bases separated the two germline ends. In germline, CDR1 is SGHDN, CDR2 FVKESK. CDR3 length: 12 residues. DNA for the CDR3: TGTGCCAGCAGCCCCTTCTCGGGGGAGCAGTTCTTC. Protein product: CASSPFSGEQFF.

The chain uses TRBV6-5 and TRBJ1-1; D ambiguous. Germline CDR1 and CDR2: MNHEY and SVGAGI. This CDR3 has 12 residues. The V gene lost 6 bases and the J gene lost 6 bases, with 11 bases spanning the gap. The CDR3 loop reads CASSPGGPEAFF. The CDR3 coding sequence is TGTGCCAGCAGCCCGGGAGGCCCTGAAGCTTTCTTT.

The V and J genes are TRBV4-1 and TRBJ2-5; D may be TRBD1 (5 bases). CDR1 is MGHRA and CDR2 is YSYEKL in the germline V gene. The CDR3 is made up of 16 amino acids. V was pared by 0 bases and J by 4 bases, with 15 bases between. The CDR3 DNA reads TGCGCCAGCAGCCAAGACGCAAAAGGGGTCTCAGAGACCCAGTACTTC. It specifies CASSQDAKGVSETQYF.

This clone was picked up one time. V is TRBV18 and J is TRBJ1-2, with 7 positions matching TRBD1. J was trimmed by 6 bases and V by 5 bases; bases with no gene match: 6. The CDR3 extends over 13 amino acids. Germline CDR1 is KGHSH and CDR2 is LQKENI. This CDR3 reads CASSIGTADGYTF. The CDR3 DNA reads TGTGCCAGCTCAATAGGGACAGCTGATGGCTACACCTTC.

This chain uses TRBV19 with TRBJ1-1; tentatively, D is TRBD1 (6 bases). V lost 6 bases to trimming and J lost 3 bases, with 20 bases between them. The CDR3 consists of 16 residues. Germline V gene lookup returns CDR1 LNHDA and CDR2 SQIVND (reference sequence). Here the CDR3 DNA reads TGTGCCAGTAGGCCTGAGCGGGGGGCTTTGTACACTGAAGCTTTCTTT. It is translated as CASRPERGALYTEAFF.

This chain connects TRBV7-2 to TRBJ2-3; 12 nucleotides agree with TRBD2. The J segment lost 4 bases and the V segment lost 5 bases, leaving 13 bases of the junction unmatched. From germline, CDR1 is SGHTA and CDR2 FQGNSA. The CDR3 covers 18 residues. In DNA, the CDR3 is TGTGCCAGCAGCCCCCGATCTTCTAGCGGGAGGGAGCCAGATACGCAGTATTTT. Its protein is CASSPRSSSGREPDTQYF.

The chain carries TRBV9 and TRBJ2-1, with D possibly TRBD1 on 5 matching bases. From germline, CDR1 is SGDLS and CDR2 YYNGEE. The length of the CDR3 is 15 residues. The V end was cut by 3 bases, the J end by 5 bases, with 15 bases between. The DNA of the CDR3 is TGTGCCAGCAGCGGCGACAGTCGCTCGGACAATGAGCAGTTCTTC. Translated: CASSGDSRSDNEQFF.

The chain employs TRBV5-1 and TRBJ1-5, with a tentative D call TRBD1 (6 bases). In germline, CDR1 is SGHRS, CDR2 YFSETQ. V was cut by 3 bases and J by 7 bases, with 23 bases left in between. This CDR3 region has 17 residues. This chain's CDR3 is CASSSTPPGQKNQPQHF. For the CDR3, the DNA is TGCGCCAGCAGCTCCACCCCCCCCGGACAGAAAAACCAGCCCCAGCATTTT. The variable domain in full, with the rest retrieved from reference TRBV5-1 and TRBJ1-5, is KAGVTQTPRYLIKTRGQQVTLSCSPISGHRSVSWYQQTPGQGLQFLFEYFSETQRNKGNFPGRFSGRQFSNSRSEMNVSTLELGDSALYLCASSSTPPGQKNQPQHFGDGTRLSIL.

The chain is built from TRBV9 and TRBJ1-4, with no clear D. With 0 bases removed from V and 0 bases from J, the gap between germline ends came to 6 bases. Germline V CDR1 and CDR2: SGDLS, YYNGEE. This CDR3 spans 15 amino acids. CDR3 region: CASSVGGTTNEKLFF. CDR3 bases: TGTGCCAGCAGCGTAGGCGGAACAACTAATGAAAAACTGTTTTTT.

The chain is built from TRBV9 and TRBJ1-2, with 9 bases matching TRBD1. Germline V lookup: CDR1 SGDLS, CDR2 YYNGEE. After removal of 5 bases from V and 4 bases from J, the junction contained 6 bases not matched to a gene. This CDR3 spans 14 amino acids. The CDR3 DNA reads as TGTGCCAGCAGTTTCGGGACAGGGTTCTATGGCTACACCTTC. This sequence encodes CASSFGTGFYGYTF.

This clone was detected a few times. The rearrangement joins TRBV7-3 to TRBJ2-7; weak D call: TRBD1 (6 bases). Germline-derived CDR1 and CDR2 are SGHTA and FQGTGA. The CDR3 contains 15 residues. V lost 5 bases, J lost 5 bases, and 19 bases lay in between. CDR3 nucleotide sequence: TGTGCCAGCAGCCCAACCCGGGACACCAGTGACGAGCAGTACTTC. Its protein is CASSPTRDTSDEQYF.